This T cell receptor beta chain derives from a study of OX40 agonist ivuxolimab in advanced cancers. Broadly, across the study: Ivuxolimab was an agonistic, fully human IgG2 monoclonal antibody directed against OX40 (CD134), a costimulatory receptor. Intravenous ivuxolimab was administered to patients every 2 weeks at six dose levels: 0.01, 0.1, 0.3, 1.5, 3 and 10 mg/kg. Of the approximately 50 dose-escalation patients, hepatocellular carcinoma was present in some 19, melanoma in some 15, renal cell carcinoma in 9 and head and neck cancer in 9. In the dose-escalation cohort, more than 75% of patients were male, and the mean age was approximately 60 years, with a range of about 23 to 80. Prior anti-PD-1, anti-PD-L1 or anti-CTLA-4 therapy was permitted, and 35% to 40% of dose-escalation patients had received checkpoint inhibitors. Partial responses occurred in three dose-escalation patients, of whom one had hepatocellular carcinoma and two had cutaneous melanoma. Peripheral TCRbeta sequencing aimed to test whether ivuxolimab altered TCR sequence diversity and caused clonal T-cell expansion. The monotherapy dose-escalation portion (N ≈ 52 patients) of the phase I ivuxolimab trial is reported in the paper. What the work shows at the level of the full study, not this receptor alone: Low levels of normalized T-cell clonal expansion were also seen in some patients who did not respond. In the 0.1-3.0 mg/kg groups, partial responders had among the lowest normalized peripheral clonal expansion, particularly in CD8+ T cells. Which antigens the clonally expanded peripheral T cells were specific for was not determined. At doses from 0.1 to 3.0 mg/kg, clonal expansion was seen in both CD4+ and CD8+ blood T cells between baseline and week 6. On average, CD8+ T cells showed more expanded clones than CD4+ T cells after ivuxolimab.

Taken from cysteine to phenylalanine, the CDR3 has 15 residues. The retained sequence is limited to the CDR3, 45 bases, with the frame set at the first base. Reading the germline V gene (reference sequence) gives CDR1 SGHKS and CDR2 YYEKEE. The trim is 0 bases for V and 4 bases for J, with a gap of 13 bases between the germline ends. This clone was counted between two and nine times. This clone's antigen is unknown. Base-call qualities are not available, and no considerably larger clone is one nucleotide away. Patients with autoimmune disease history or receiving systemic immunosuppression were excluded from the trial. Peripheral blood for TCR sequencing was drawn from every dose cohort at baseline, at cycle 4 day 1 and at cycle 7 day 1. Samples came from an open-label, multicenter, first-in-human phase I dose-escalation trial of ivuxolimab. Adults with locally advanced or metastatic melanoma, renal cell, hepatocellular, or head and neck squamous cell carcinoma were enrolled in the trial. Before TCR sequencing, CD4+ and CD8+ T cells were separately sorted from peripheral blood.

Genomic DNA was extracted from sorted cells for sequencing of the TCRbeta CDR3 region. TCRbeta CDR3 regions were sequenced using the immunoSEQ Assay. TCRdb limited this immuneACCESS table to in-frame rearrangements with V and J called. A share of clones is missing; checked studies link under half to unresolved V genes, and the rest is unexplained. Counted in this sample were 65,000 to 70,000 clones; around four fifths of them appeared once. The ten top clones hold approximately 11% of the sample. The material sequenced was CD4+ or CD8+ T cells sorted from blood, taken in a trial of the OX40 agonist ivuxolimab. The sequence joins TRBV5-5 to TRBJ2-5; a tentative D call is TRBD2 (6 bases match). This TCR derives from an adult with an advanced solid tumor such as melanoma, head and neck, liver or kidney cancer. The bases read TGTGCCAGCAGCTTGGCCCTCACTAGCCCAGAGACCCAGTACTTC. Its translation is CASSLALTSPETQYF.